This record covers a single T cell receptor beta chain. In this sample, this clonotype turned up a few times. The target of this receptor is not known. It has no much larger one-base neighbor in the sample; base qualities were not kept. This record belongs to a study of T cells after yellow fever vaccination (dated by TCRdb to between 2017 and 2020). A note on the overall study: Libraries from fractions with low cell numbers were prepared with the SMART-Seq v4 Ultra Low Input RNA kit. Blood samples were taken at several timepoints before and after primary and secondary immunization, and bulk PBMC replicates and cell subsets were isolated. Two healthy male donors, one aged 18 to 29 and one aged 30 to 40 years, were included in the cohort. Bulk TCR alpha and beta repertoires were sequenced longitudinally to track T-cell clones before and after primary and booster YFV17D yellow fever vaccination.

The paper as a whole reports these results and caveats: After the booster, most of the clones that had expanded following primary vaccination were detected again (just under 97% of CD4 and around 88% of CD8), which suggests that memory was broadly maintained. Compared with the primary T-cell response, the secondary T-cell response was weaker but faster, peaking on day 5 rather than day 15. Because only a couple of donors were included in the study, the extent to which the findings can be generalized is limited. A small fraction of clonotypes showed up in both the CD4 and CD8 compartments, probably as a result of convergent recombination. Computational filtering was needed because FACS-sorted repertoires could contain abundant contaminating clonotypes from the bulk population.

The sample was run on an Illumina NovaSeq 6000. TCR cDNA was made using 5'RACE template switching, a step that added a universal primer site and unique molecular identifiers. Priming for cDNA synthesis came from both the TCR alpha and TCR beta constant segments. Library amplification involved two PCR steps, and the second step added sample barcodes and sequencing adapters. Sequencing of libraries was done on Illumina HiSeq 2500 (2x100 bp) or NovaSeq (2x150 bp). In the authors' own workflow: MIGEC handled demultiplexing of reads and collapsing into UMI consensus sequences, while MiXCR performed V(D)J alignment. Clonotypes responding to the vaccine were identified with edgeR on replicate PBMC samples, with the criteria of FDR below 0.01 and a log2 fold change above 5 up to day 15. Each bulk clonotype was labeled CD4 or CD8 based on which sequenced repertoire, CD4 or CD8, contained the clonotype at higher abundance. The raw public data were reprocessed by TCRdb itself: fastp quality trimming at Q25, MiXCR clonotype calling, in-frame beta chains only. Entries are consolidated by CDR3 protein sequence, retaining the most common genes and DNA. TCRdb's processing, not the authors' own work, is the source of the V and J calls. The sample profile shows about 300,000 distinct CDR3 sequences; roughly 4.3% of them were found once. The ten largest clonotypes hold 20% to 25% of the sample.

The treatment or condition label, as the study defines it: live attenuated yellow fever vaccine strain. At each blood-draw timepoint, two biological replicates of bulk PBMCs were collected. PBMCs were isolated from peripheral blood using a standard Ficoll-Paque protocol. TriZol was used to extract RNA from bulk PBMCs, CD4 and CD8 fractions, and dextramer-positive and dextramer-negative fractions. The material sequenced was PBMCs, taken 5 days after the yellow fever booster vaccination. The sequence derives from a man aged 18 to 30 who received the YFV17D yellow fever vaccine.

CDR3 region: CASSQAGGGKLFF. Here is the DNA: TGTGCCAGCAGTCAAGCCGGTGGAGGAAAACTGTTTTTT. Recombination connected TRBV11-2 to TRBJ1-4, with the identity of the D gene unclear. The CDR3 numbers 13 residues from cysteine through phenylalanine. Solely the CDR3 DNA is kept, with 39 bases framed from the first base. The trim is 6 bases for V and 10 bases for J, with a gap of 15 bases between the germline ends. According to the germline V gene, CDR1 reads SGHAT and CDR2 reads FQNNGV.